The TCR beta chain under discussion was sequenced for a study of cytomegalovirus exposure and HLA in healthy donors. The germline CDR1 and CDR2 sequences are SQVTM and ANQGSEA. The length of the CDR3 is 13 residues. The ends were cut back, 4 bases at V and 6 bases at J, with 16 bases in the middle. Both 60 Vbeta primers and 13 Jbeta primers went into the PCR. Clones were read by immunoSEQ multiplex PCR, and TCRdb kept only the in-frame ones, dropping some. The top ten clones hold 2.6% of a sample with hundreds of thousands of clones, 70% of them seen once. This clone was recorded once. The receptor was derived from a man between 35 and 55 years old in good health and CMV-seropositive. J is TRBJ2-7 and V is TRBV29-1; a weak D match, TRBD2 (6 bases). Sequences were obtained from PBMCs. This CDR3 is CSVGDGGELEQYF. CDR3 sequence (DNA): TGCAGCGTTGGGGACGGGGGAGAGCTCGAGCAGTACTTC.